Below, 30 T cell receptor beta chains from the same sample are listed, as sequenced in a study of PD-L1 blockade in urothelial cancer. Profiled with immunoSEQ multiplex PCR; TCRdb holds only in-frame clones, not every one. The table includes 70,000 to 85,000 clones, 85% to 90% detected once. Time point reported: pretreatment peripheral blood. This specimen was PBMCs, taken around atezolizumab (anti-PD-L1) treatment. The receptors derive from a man in his sixties or seventies with urothelial cancer.

The genes are TRBV7-8 and TRBJ2-5; 7 bases are shared with TRBD1. V lost 0 bases and J lost 7; bases outside the gene matches: 5. The CDR3 totals 14 residues. Germline values: CDR1 SGHVS, CDR2 FQNEAQ. As DNA, the CDR3 is TGTGCCAGCAGCTTAGCCACAGGGGCGAGGACCCAGTACTTC. Encoded protein: CASSLATGARTQYF.

The chain carries TRBV5-5 and TRBJ2-7; D remains unclear. V was clipped by 0 bases and J by 6 bases, with 7 bases between them. In germline, CDR1 is SGHKS, CDR2 YYEKEE (reference sequence). CDR3 length: 12 amino acids. The CDR3 DNA is TGTGCCAGCAGCTTGGATAATATCGAGCAGTACTTC. Translating gives CASSLDNIEQYF.

V gene TRBV4-1 combines with J gene TRBJ1-3, with D unresolved. CDR1 and CDR2 (germline): MGHRA, YSYEKL. The germline V and J ends were trimmed by 0 bases and 2 bases, with 11 bases remaining between them. The CDR3 covers 16 residues. CDR3 residues: CASSQDGGFAGNTIYF. The CDR3 coding sequence is TGCGCCAGCAGCCAAGACGGAGGGTTTGCTGGAAACACCATATATTTT.

The count of this clone is one. The chain uses TRBV28 and TRBJ1-5, with 7 bases lining up with TRBD1. V lost 4 bases, J lost 5 bases, and 17 bases stayed unmatched. CDR1 is MDHEN, CDR2 SYDVKM, per germline. The CDR3 covers 18 residues. CDR3 DNA sequence: TGTGCCAGCAGTTCCTTCCGGGACAGTACACCACGACATCAGCCCCAGCATTTT. Its protein is CASSSFRDSTPRHQPQHF.

The chain carries TRBV27 and TRBJ2-7; D gene uncertain. V was clipped by 6 bases and J by 6 bases, with 15 bases between them. CDR3 length: 13 amino acids. From germline, CDR1 is MNHEY and CDR2 SMNVEV (reference sequence). In nucleotides, the CDR3 is TGTGCCAGCAGCCCCACTCTTTTGCGCGAGCAGTACTTC. Its translation is CASSPTLLREQYF.

This chain connects TRBV28 to TRBJ1-2; 7 positions match TRBD1. The CDR3 is made up of 14 amino acids. Germline CDR1 and CDR2: MDHEN and SYDVKM. V was clipped by 3 bases and J by 8 bases; unmatched bases: 9. CDR3 in amino acids: CASSFMGRGEGYTF. As DNA, the CDR3 is TGTGCCAGCAGTTTTATGGGCAGGGGGGAAGGCTACACCTTC.

The chain is built from TRBV19 and TRBJ2-7; 8 nucleotides line up with TRBD2. Losses at the gene ends were 3 bases for V and 0 bases for J; bases not matched to a gene: 4. The germline V gene has CDR1 LNHDA and CDR2 SQIVND (reference sequence). CDR3 length equals 15 residues. Here the CDR3 DNA reads TGTGCCAGTAGTATCACTAGCGGTAGCTCCTACGAGCAGTACTTC. It yields the protein CASSITSGSSYEQYF.

The CDR3 protein is CASSMWDRGAGEAFF. CDR3 coding DNA: TGTGCCAGCAGCATGTGGGACAGGGGAGCGGGTGAAGCTTTCTTT. The V and J genes are TRBV7-9 and TRBJ1-1; 10 nucleotides match TRBD1. The germline CDR1 and CDR2 sequences are SEHNR and FQNEAQ (reference sequence). This CDR3 comprises 15 residues. The J segment lost 7 bases and the V segment lost 5 bases, leaving 10 bases of the junction unmatched. Filled out from reference TRBV7-9 and TRBJ1-1, the complete variable domain reads DTGVSQNPRHKITKRGQNVTFRCDPISEHNRLYWYRQTLGQGPEFLTYFQNEAQLEKSRLLSDRFSAERPKGSFSTLEIQRTEQGDSAMYLCASSMWDRGAGEAFFGQGTRLTVV.

The chain is built from TRBV5-1 and TRBJ2-2; 12 bases are shared with TRBD2. Trimming cost V 5 bases and J 7 bases; bases outside gene matches: 6. CDR3 length: 15 amino acids. Germline CDR1 is SGHRS and CDR2 is YFSETQ. CDR3 DNA: TGCGCCAGCAGGTCTAGCGGGAGGGCCGACGGGGAGCTGTTTTTT. Its translation: CASRSSGRADGELFF.

The chain is built from TRBV19 and TRBJ1-2, with a tentative D call TRBD1 (5 bases). V lost 6 bases, J lost 4 bases, and 18 bases lay in between. CDR3 length equals 15 residues. CDR1 LNHDA and CDR2 SQIVND come from the germline V gene (reference sequence). CDR3: CASREGPPLRYGYTF. Here the CDR3 DNA reads TGTGCCAGTAGGGAGGGGCCCCCCCTCCGCTATGGCTACACCTTC.

This chain uses TRBV9 with TRBJ1-2, with a tentative D call TRBD1 (6 bases). CDR1 is SGDLS and CDR2 is YYNGEE in the germline V gene. Trimming removed 3 bases at V and 4 bases at J, with 13 bases between. The CDR3 consists of 14 residues. As DNA, the CDR3 is TGTGCCAGCAGCGCAGGCGGGGGCGGCTATGGCTACACCTTC. It encodes CASSAGGGGYGYTF.

The V gene is TRBV18, the J gene TRBJ2-5; D gene uncertain. Looked up from germline, CDR1 is KGHSH and CDR2 is LQKENI. This CDR3 comprises 13 residues. V was pared by 5 bases and J by 3 bases, with 10 bases between. CDR3 in amino acids: CASSELIEETQYF. The CDR3 DNA reads TGTGCCAGCTCAGAGTTAATTGAAGAGACCCAGTACTTC.

The chain has TRBV20-1 and TRBJ1-2, with 9 bases lining up with TRBD1. J gave up 6 bases and V 8 bases, and 4 bases lay outside the gene matches. The germline V gene has CDR1 DFQATT and CDR2 SNEGSKA (reference sequence). CDR3 size: 11 residues. The CDR3: CSKGQGDGYTF. For the CDR3, the DNA is TGCAGTAAGGGACAGGGTGATGGCTACACCTTC.

V usage is TRBV6-6 and J usage is TRBJ1-1, with 7 nucleotides matching TRBD1. The germline V gene has CDR1 MNHNY and CDR2 SVGAGI (reference sequence). The V segment lost 8 bases and the J segment 8 bases; nucleotides outside the gene matches: 5. The length of the CDR3 is 11 residues. The CDR3 here is CASGKDREAFF. In DNA, the CDR3 is TGTGCCAGCGGGAAGGACAGGGAAGCTTTCTTT.

The CDR3 DNA sequence: TGCAGCGTTGCTTACGGCGGTTCCTACAATGAGCAGTTCTTC. As protein: CSVAYGGSYNEQFF. J is TRBJ2-1 and V is TRBV29-1; D gene unclear. The CDR3 totals 14 residues. The V end lost 4 bases, the J end lost 1 base, and 11 bases lay between the germline ends. Per the germline V gene, CDR1 is SQVTM and CDR2 is ANQGSEA.

This clone was found once. The J gene is TRBJ2-1, the V gene TRBV2; D is perhaps TRBD2 (6 bases). The CDR3 length is 19 residues. Germline lookup yields CDR1 SNHLY and CDR2 FYNNEI. Between the trimmed V and J ends, which lost 2 bases and 0 bases, there was a span of 20 bases. The CDR3 DNA sequence: TGTGCCAGCAGTGAACCCCCTCGGCTAGCGCCTAGCTCCTACAATGAGCAGTTCTTC. It is translated as CASSEPPRLAPSSYNEQFF.

V usage is TRBV12-5 and J usage is TRBJ2-1; tentative D call: TRBD2 (5 bases). V was pared by 2 bases and J by 6 bases, with 20 bases between. The CDR3 is 17 amino acids. Germline CDR1 is LGHNT and CDR2 is FRNRAP. CDR3 in amino acids: CASGLRRLLAGSNEQFF. The CDR3 nucleotides are TGTGCTAGTGGTTTGAGGAGGTTACTGGCAGGCTCCAATGAGCAGTTCTTC.

This chain connects TRBV29-1 to TRBJ2-5; tentatively, D is TRBD2 (6 bases). Germline V lookup: CDR1 SQVTM, CDR2 ANQGSEA. CDR3 length: 15 residues. V was pared by 2 bases and J by 2 bases, with 15 bases between. CDR3 in amino acids: CSVEWEAAYQETQYF. For the CDR3, the DNA is TGCAGCGTTGAATGGGAGGCGGCTTATCAAGAGACCCAGTACTTC. The full variable domain, completed using reference TRBV29-1 and TRBJ2-5, is SAVISQKPSRDICQRGTSLTIQCQVDSQVTMMFWYRQQPGQSLTLIATANQGSEATYESGFVIDKFPISRPNLTFSTLTVSNMSPEDSSIYLCSVEWEAAYQETQYFGPGTRLLVL.

This chain connects TRBV28 to TRBJ1-3; 7 nucleotides align to TRBD1. V dropped 6 bases and J dropped 0; count of bases not matched to a gene: 5. CDR3 length equals 15 residues. CDR1 and CDR2 (germline): MDHEN, SYDVKM. CDR3 in DNA: TGTGCCAGCAGCTCGGACAGGAGCTCTGGAAACACCATATATTTT. This codes for CASSSDRSSGNTIYF.

The genes are TRBV29-1 and TRBJ1-2; 7 bases match TRBD1. This CDR3 has 18 amino acids. V was pared by 0 bases and J by 7 bases, with 20 bases of the junction left unmatched. Germline assignment: CDR1 SQVTM and CDR2 ANQGSEA. The CDR3 DNA follows: TGCAGCGTTGAAGATTGGGAAGGGACAGCCATAATATTGGGTGGCTACACCTTC. It is translated as CSVEDWEGTAIILGGYTF.

The chain recombines TRBV7-6 with TRBJ1-5; TRBD1 might be the D (5 bases). V was clipped by 1 base and J by 0 bases, with 10 bases between them. Germline V CDR1 and CDR2: SGHVS, FNYEAQ. There are 16 residues in the CDR3. As DNA, the CDR3 is TGTGCCAGCAGCTTAGGGGGCAGGGATAGCAATCAGCCCCAGCATTTT. It translates to CASSLGGRDSNQPQHF.

The genes are TRBV5-4 and TRBJ2-7; maybe TRBD1 (6 bases). The CDR3 is made up of 13 amino acids. CDR1 and CDR2 (germline): SGHNT, YYREEE (reference sequence). The V gene lost 4 bases and the J gene lost 2 bases, with 10 bases spanning the gap. CDR3 in DNA: TGTGCCAGCAGCGCCCGGGACACCTACGAGCAGTACTTC. As protein: CASSARDTYEQYF.

V and J are TRBV27 and TRBJ2-3; 12 bases fit TRBD2. The trim removed 4 bases at V and 5 bases at J, leaving 4 bases unmatched. Germline V lookup: CDR1 MNHEY, CDR2 SMNVEV (reference sequence). The CDR3 totals 15 residues. The CDR3 bases are TGTGCCAGCAGTTACTGGACTAGCGGGAAAGATACGCAGTATTTT. Its translation is CASSYWTSGKDTQYF.

This clone showed up just once. Mismatch with germline at one junction end may stem from a read error. The V gene is TRBV5-1, the J gene TRBJ2-3; the match to TRBD2 covers 14 bases. Germline CDR1 is SGHRS and CDR2 is YFSETQ. The CDR3 runs to 16 residues. CDR3 loop: CGSRKGTSGSTDTQYF. CDR3 DNA: TGCGGCAGCAGAAAGGGGACTAGCGGGAGTACAGATACGCAGTATTTT. The complete variable domain, with remaining parts taken from reference TRBV5-1 and TRBJ2-3, reads KAGVTQTPRYLIKTRGQQVTLSCSPISGHRSVSWYQQTPGQGLQFLFEYFSETQRNKGNFPGRFSGRQFSNSRSEMNVSTLELGDSALYLCGSRKGTSGSTDTQYFGPGTRLTVL.

This chain connects TRBV7-3 to TRBJ2-1; 7 nucleotides align to TRBD2. There are 13 residues in the CDR3. After removal of 6 bases from V and 5 bases from J, the junction contained 4 bases not matched to a gene. Germline lookup yields CDR1 SGHTA and CDR2 FQGTGA. The CDR3 loop is CASRRAGDNEQFF. Written as DNA, the CDR3 is TGTGCCAGCAGACGCGCGGGGGACAATGAGCAGTTCTTC.

The CDR3 coding sequence is TGTGCCAGCAGCGAGGGTCCCAGGGGCGCCTCCTACGAGCAGTACTTC. Residues: CASSEGPRGASYEQYF. V is TRBV9 and J is TRBJ2-7, with TRBD1 as a possible D gene (6 bases). From germline, CDR1 is SGDLS and CDR2 YYNGEE. Trimming removed 3 bases from V and 0 bases from J, with 16 bases in between. The CDR3 consists of 16 residues.

The V gene is TRBV5-1, the J gene TRBJ2-7, with D maybe TRBD2 (5 bases). In germline, CDR1 is SGHRS, CDR2 YFSETQ. Between the trimmed V and J ends, which lost 4 bases and 6 bases, there was a span of 11 bases. The CDR3 length is 12 residues. This CDR3 is CASSLDEGEQYF. CDR3 in DNA: TGCGCCAGCAGCCTCGATGAGGGCGAGCAGTACTTC. The variable domain in full, with the rest retrieved from reference TRBV5-1 and TRBJ2-7, is KAGVTQTPRYLIKTRGQQVTLSCSPISGHRSVSWYQQTPGQGLQFLFEYFSETQRNKGNFPGRFSGRQFSNSRSEMNVSTLELGDSALYLCASSLDEGEQYFGPGTRLTVT.

V is TRBV27 and J is TRBJ1-5, with D maybe TRBD1 (6 bases). This CDR3 has 15 amino acids. The V end lost 0 bases, the J end lost 3 bases, and 9 bases lay between the germline ends. The germline gives CDR1 MNHEY, CDR2 SMNVEV (reference sequence). CDR3 DNA sequence: TGTGCCAGCAGTTTATCGGCAGGGGCCAATCAGCCCCAGCATTTT. This gives the protein CASSLSAGANQPQHF.

This chain links TRBV7-3 with TRBJ2-2, with D tentatively TRBD2 (6 bases). Germline CDR1 is SGHTA and CDR2 is FQGTGA. The CDR3 has 18 amino acids. V lost 4 bases, J lost 4 bases, and 22 bases lay in between. The CDR3 reads CASSSTPTSSRITGELFF. The CDR3 DNA follows: TGTGCCAGCAGCTCCACCCCTACTAGCTCGCGAATCACCGGGGAGCTGTTTTTT.

The chain employs TRBV25-1 and TRBJ1-3; the D gene is possibly TRBD1 (6 bases). CDR1 and CDR2 from the germline V gene are MGHDK and SYGVNS. The V and J ends lost 6 bases and 7 bases respectively, with 19 bases between them. The CDR3 totals 15 residues. CDR3 nucleotides: TGTGCCAGCAGCCTACAGGGCGCGGGCAGGAACACCATATATTTT. Translated: CASSLQGAGRNTIYF.